The sequence of this T cell receptor (beta chain) was determined in a study of blood T cells in healthy people across ages. The CDR3 is 15 residues long. Germline V CDR1 and CDR2: SGHRS, YFSETQ. Note on this clonotype: Sequence at one end of the junction differs from germline and may be a read error.

A sample-barcoded 5' primer and a J-beta primer mix were used in a second PCR of about 7 to 12 cycles. TCRdb independently ran MiXCR on the 5' RACE reads; one entry per CDR3 protein. The sample carries approximately 1.5 million distinct CDR3 sequences, roughly 32% recorded once. This sequence joins TRBV5-1 and TRBJ1-4; TRBD1 matches 8 bases. The TCR comes from a woman under 40 in good health. Input material: blood. CDR3: CASSLGTGPGEKLFF. The CDR3 DNA is TGCGCCAGCAGCTTGGGGACAGGGCCGGGGGAAAAGCTGTTTTTT.